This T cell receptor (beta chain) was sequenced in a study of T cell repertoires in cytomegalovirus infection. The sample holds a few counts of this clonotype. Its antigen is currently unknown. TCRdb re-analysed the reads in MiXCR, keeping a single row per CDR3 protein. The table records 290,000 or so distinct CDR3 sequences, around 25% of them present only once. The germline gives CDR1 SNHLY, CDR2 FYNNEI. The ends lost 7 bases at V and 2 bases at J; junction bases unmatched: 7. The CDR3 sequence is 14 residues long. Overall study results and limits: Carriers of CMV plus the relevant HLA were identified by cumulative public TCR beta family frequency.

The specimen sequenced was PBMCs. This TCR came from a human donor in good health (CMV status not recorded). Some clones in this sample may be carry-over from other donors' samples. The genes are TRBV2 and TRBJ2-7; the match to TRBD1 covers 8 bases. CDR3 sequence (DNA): TGTGCCAGCAAAGGACAGGGTGTCCCCTACGAGCAGTACTTC. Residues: CASKGQGVPYEQYF.